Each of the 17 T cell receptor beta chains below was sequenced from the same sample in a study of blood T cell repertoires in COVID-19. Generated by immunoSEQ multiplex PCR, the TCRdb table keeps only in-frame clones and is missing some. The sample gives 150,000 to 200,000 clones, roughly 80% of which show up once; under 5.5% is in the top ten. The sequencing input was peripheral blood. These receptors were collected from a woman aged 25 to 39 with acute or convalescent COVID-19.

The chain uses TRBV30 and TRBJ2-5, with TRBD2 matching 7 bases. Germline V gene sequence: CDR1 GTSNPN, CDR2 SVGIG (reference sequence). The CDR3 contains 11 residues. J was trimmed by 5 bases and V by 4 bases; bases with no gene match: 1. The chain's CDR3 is CAWTGGETQYF. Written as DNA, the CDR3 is TGTGCCTGGACGGGGGGTGAGACCCAGTACTTC.

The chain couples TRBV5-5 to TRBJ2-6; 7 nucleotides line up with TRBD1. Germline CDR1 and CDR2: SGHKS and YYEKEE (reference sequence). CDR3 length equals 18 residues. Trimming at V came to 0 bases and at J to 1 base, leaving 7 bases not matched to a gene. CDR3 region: CASSLGWARGSGANVLTF. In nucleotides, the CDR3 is TGTGCCAGCAGCTTGGGATGGGCCAGGGGGTCTGGGGCCAACGTCCTGACTTTC.

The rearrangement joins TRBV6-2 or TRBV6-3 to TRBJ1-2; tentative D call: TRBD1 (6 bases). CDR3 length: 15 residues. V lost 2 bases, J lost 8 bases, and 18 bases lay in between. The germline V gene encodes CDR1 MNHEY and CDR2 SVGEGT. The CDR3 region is CASSYPGRGGRGYTF. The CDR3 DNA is TGTGCCAGCAGTTACCCGGGCAGGGGCGGTAGAGGCTACACCTTC.

CDR3 amino acids: CASSYWDSYEQYF. Here the CDR3 DNA reads TGTGCCAGCAGTTACTGGGACAGCTACGAGCAGTACTTC. The rearrangement joins TRBV6-2 or TRBV6-3 to TRBJ2-7, with 7 bases fitting TRBD1. This CDR3 has 13 amino acids. Trimming at V came to 1 base and at J to 3 bases, leaving 0 bases not matched to a gene. CDR1 is MNHEY, CDR2 SVGEGT, per germline.

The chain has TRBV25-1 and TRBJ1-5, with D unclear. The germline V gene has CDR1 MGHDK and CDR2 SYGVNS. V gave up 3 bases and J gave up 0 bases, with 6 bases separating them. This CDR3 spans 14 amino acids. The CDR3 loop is CASSDSDSNQPQHF. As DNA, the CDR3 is TGTGCCAGCAGTGACAGTGATAGCAATCAGCCCCAGCATTTT.

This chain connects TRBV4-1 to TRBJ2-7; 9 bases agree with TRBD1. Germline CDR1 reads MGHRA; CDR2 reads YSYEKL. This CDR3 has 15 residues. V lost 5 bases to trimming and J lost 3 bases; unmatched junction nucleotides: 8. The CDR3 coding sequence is TGCGCCAGCAGCTACGCCGGGACAGGGTTCTACGAGCAGTACTTC. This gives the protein CASSYAGTGFYEQYF.

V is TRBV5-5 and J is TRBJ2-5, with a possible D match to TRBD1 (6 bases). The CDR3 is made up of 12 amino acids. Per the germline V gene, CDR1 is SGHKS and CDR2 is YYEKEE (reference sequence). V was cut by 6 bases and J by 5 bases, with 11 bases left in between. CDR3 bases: TGTGCCAGCAAGGGGGTTCGGGAGACCCAGTACTTC. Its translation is CASKGVRETQYF.

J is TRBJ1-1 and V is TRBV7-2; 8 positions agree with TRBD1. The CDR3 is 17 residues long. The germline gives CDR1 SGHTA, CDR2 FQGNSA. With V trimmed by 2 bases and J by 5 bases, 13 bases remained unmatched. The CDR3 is CASSLIGGRGQGTEAFF. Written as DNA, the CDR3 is TGTGCCAGCAGCTTAATCGGTGGCAGGGGGCAGGGAACTGAAGCTTTCTTT.

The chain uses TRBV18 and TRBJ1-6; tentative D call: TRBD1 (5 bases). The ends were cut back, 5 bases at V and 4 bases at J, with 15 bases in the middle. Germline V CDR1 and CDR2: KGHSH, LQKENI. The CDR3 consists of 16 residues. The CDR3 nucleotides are TGTGCCAGCTCAGCGAAGGCAGGGCGGTATAATTCACCCCTCCACTTT. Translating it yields CASSAKAGRYNSPLHF.

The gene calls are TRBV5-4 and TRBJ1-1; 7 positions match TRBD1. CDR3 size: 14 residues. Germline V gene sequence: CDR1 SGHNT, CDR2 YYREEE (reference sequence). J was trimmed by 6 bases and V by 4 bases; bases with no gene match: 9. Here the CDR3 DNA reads TGTGCCAGCAGCCCGGAACAGGGGAGGTCTGAAGCTTTCTTT. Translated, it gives CASSPEQGRSEAFF.

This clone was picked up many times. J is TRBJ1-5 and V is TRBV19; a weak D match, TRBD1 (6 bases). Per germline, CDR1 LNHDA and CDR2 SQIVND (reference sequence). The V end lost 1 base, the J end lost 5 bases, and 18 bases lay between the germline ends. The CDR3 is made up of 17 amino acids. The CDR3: CASSIVWRKQGDQPQHF. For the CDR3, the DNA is TGTGCCAGTAGTATAGTCTGGAGGAAACAGGGAGATCAGCCCCAGCATTTT.

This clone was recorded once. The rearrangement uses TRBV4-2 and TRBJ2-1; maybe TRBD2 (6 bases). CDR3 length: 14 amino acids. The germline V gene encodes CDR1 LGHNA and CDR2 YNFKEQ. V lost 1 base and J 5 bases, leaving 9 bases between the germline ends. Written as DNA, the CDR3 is TGTGCCAGCAGCCAAGTCGGAGGGAACAATGAGCAGTTCTTC. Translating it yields CASSQVGGNNEQFF.

The CDR3 DNA is TGTGCCAGCAGCCCATCACCGGGGTTGAACACTGAAGCTTTCTTT. As protein: CASSPSPGLNTEAFF. This rearrangement joins TRBV7-9 to TRBJ1-1; D uncertain. Germline CDR1 reads SEHNR; CDR2 reads FQNEAQ (reference sequence). The ends were cut back, 5 bases at V and 0 bases at J, with 13 bases in the middle. The CDR3 is 15 residues long.

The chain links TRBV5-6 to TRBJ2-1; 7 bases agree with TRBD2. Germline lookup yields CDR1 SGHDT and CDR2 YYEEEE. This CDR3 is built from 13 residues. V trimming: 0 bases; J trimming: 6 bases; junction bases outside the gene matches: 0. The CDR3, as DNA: TGTGCCAGCAGCTTGGCTAGCGGCAATGAGCAGTTCTTC. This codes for CASSLASGNEQFF.

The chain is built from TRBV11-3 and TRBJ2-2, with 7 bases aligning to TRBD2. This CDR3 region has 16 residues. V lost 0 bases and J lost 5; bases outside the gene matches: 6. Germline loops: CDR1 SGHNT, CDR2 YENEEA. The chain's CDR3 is CASSLEAGTGTGELFF. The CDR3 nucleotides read TGTGCCAGCAGCTTAGAAGCGGGAACGGGTACCGGGGAGCTGTTTTTT.

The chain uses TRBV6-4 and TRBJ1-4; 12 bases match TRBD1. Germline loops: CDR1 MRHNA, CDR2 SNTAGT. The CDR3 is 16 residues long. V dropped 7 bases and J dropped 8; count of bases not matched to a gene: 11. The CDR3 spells CASTLWGGTGGEKLFF. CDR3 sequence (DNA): TGTGCCAGCACTCTTTGGGGCGGGACAGGGGGCGAAAAACTGTTTTTT.

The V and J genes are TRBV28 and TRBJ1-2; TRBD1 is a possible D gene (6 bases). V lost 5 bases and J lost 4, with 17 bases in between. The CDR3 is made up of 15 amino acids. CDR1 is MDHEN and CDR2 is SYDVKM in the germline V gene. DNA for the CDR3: TGTGCCAGCAGTGGGGAATACAGGGTAACCTATGGCTACACCTTC. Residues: CASSGEYRVTYGYTF.